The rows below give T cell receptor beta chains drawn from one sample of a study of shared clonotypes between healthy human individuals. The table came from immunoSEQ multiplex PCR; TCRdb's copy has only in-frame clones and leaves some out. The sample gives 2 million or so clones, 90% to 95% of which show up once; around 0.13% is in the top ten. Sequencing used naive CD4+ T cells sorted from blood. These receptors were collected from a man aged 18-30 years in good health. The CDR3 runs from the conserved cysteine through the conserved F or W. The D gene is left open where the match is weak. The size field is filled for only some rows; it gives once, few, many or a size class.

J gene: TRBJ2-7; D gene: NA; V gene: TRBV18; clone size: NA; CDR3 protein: CASSPPPGYEQYF; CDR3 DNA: TGTGCCAGCTCACCACCCCCGGGTTACGAGCAGTACTTC
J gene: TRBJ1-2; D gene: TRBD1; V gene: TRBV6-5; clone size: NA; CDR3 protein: CASSPTGGLGGYTF; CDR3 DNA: TGTGCCAGCAGTCCGACAGGGGGCTTGGGTGGCTACACCTTC
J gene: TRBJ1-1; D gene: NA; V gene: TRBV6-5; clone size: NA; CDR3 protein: CASSYGGNLNTEAFF; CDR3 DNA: TGTGCCAGCAGTTACGGGGGGAACCTGAACACTGAAGCTTTCTTT
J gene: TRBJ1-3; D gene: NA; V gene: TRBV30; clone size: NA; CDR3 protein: CAWSDGGSGNTIYF; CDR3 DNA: TGTGCCTGGAGTGATGGGGGCTCTGGAAACACCATATATTTT
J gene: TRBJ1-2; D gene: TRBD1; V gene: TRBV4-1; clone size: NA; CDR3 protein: CASSREGQPGNYGYTF; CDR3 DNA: TGCGCCAGCAGCCGGGAGGGACAGCCAGGTAACTATGGCTACACCTTC
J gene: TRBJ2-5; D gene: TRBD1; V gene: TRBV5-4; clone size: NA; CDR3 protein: CASSIRQGKGETQYF; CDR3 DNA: TGTGCCAGCAGCATCCGACAGGGGAAAGGGGAGACCCAGTACTTC
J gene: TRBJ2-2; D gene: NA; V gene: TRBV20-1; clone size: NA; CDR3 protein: CSASVEDELFF; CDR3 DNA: TGCAGTGCTAGTGTGGAGGACGAGCTGTTTTTT
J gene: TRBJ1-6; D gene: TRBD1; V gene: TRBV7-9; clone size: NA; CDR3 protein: CASSSGGTADNSPLHF; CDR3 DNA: TGTGCCAGCAGCTCGGGCGGGACAGCCGATAATTCACCCCTCCACTTT
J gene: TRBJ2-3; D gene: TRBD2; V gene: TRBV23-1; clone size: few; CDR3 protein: CASSQTPSGGFSTDTQYF; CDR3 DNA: TGCGCCAGCAGTCAAACTCCTAGCGGGGGGTTTAGCACAGATACGCAGTATTTT
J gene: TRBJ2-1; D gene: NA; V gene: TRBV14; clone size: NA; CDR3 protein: CASSLLPQVHNEQFF; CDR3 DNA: TGTGCCAGCAGCCTCCTACCCCAAGTCCACAATGAGCAGTTCTTC
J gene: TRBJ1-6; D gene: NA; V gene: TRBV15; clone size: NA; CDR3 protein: CATSREGTDSPLHF; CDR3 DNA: TGTGCCACCAGCAGAGAAGGGACGGATTCACCCCTCCACTTT
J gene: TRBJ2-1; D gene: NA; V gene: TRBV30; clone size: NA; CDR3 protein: CAWTRSSVDEQFF; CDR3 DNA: TGTGCCTGGACTCGTTCTAGCGTTGATGAGCAGTTCTTC
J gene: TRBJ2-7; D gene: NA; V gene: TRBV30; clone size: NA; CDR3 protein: CAWSFSYEQYF; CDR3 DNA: TGTGCCTGGAGTTTCTCCTACGAGCAGTACTTC
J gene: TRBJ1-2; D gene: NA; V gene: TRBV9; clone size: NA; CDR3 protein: CASSVGQGSNYGYTF; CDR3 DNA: TGTGCCAGCAGCGTAGGCCAGGGCTCTAACTATGGCTACACCTTC
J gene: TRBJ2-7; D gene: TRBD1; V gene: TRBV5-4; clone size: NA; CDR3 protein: CASSLGRGLTYEQYF; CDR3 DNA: TGTGCCAGCAGCTTGGGCAGGGGGCTGACCTACGAGCAGTACTTC
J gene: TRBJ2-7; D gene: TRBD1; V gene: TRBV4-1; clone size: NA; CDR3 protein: CASSQLSGTGHEQYF; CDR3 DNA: TGCGCCAGCAGCCAACTCTCAGGGACAGGGCACGAGCAGTACTTC
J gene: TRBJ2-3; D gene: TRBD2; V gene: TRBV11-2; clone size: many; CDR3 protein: CASSLSGRGIPTDTQYF; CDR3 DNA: TGTGCCAGCAGCCTTAGCGGGAGAGGGATCCCCACAGATACGCAGTATTTT
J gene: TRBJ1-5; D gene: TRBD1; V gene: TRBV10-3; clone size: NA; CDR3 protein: CASAETGGVGQPQHF; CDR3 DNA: TGTGCCTCGGCCGAAACAGGGGGCGTAGGGCAGCCCCAGCATTTT
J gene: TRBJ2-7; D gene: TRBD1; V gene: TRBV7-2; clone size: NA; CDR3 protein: CASTNRDSSLEQYF; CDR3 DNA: TGTGCCAGCACCAACCGGGACAGCTCTTTGGAGCAGTACTTC
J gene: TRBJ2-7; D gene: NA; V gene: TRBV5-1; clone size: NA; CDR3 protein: CASSLGSGGSYEQYF; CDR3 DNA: TGCGCCAGCAGCCTGGGGTCCGGGGGTTCCTACGAGCAGTACTTC
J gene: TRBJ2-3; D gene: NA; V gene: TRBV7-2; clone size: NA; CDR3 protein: CASSLASNRDTQYF; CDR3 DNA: TGTGCCAGCAGCTTGGCTAGTAATAGAGATACGCAGTATTTT
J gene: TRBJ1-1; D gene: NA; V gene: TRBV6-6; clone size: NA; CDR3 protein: CASKRVNTEAFF; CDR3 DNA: TGTGCCAGCAAGAGGGTCAACACTGAAGCTTTCTTT
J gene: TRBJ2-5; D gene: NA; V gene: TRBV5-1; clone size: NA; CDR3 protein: CASSGQASEVQYF; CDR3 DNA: TGCGCCAGCAGTGGGCAGGCCTCCGAGGTCCAGTACTTC
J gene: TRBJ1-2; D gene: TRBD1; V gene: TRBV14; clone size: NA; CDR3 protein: CASSQDRHVFTF; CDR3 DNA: TGTGCCAGCAGCCAGGACAGGCACGTCTTCACCTTC
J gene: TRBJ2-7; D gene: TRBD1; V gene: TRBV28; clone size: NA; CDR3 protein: CASSPGGQGSYEQYF; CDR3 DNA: TGTGCCAGCAGTCCGGGCGGACAGGGCTCCTACGAGCAGTACTTC
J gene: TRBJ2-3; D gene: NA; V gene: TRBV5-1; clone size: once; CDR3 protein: CASSSDPAGDTQYF; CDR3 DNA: TGCGCCAGCAGCTCGGATCCCGCGGGAGATACGCAGTATTTT
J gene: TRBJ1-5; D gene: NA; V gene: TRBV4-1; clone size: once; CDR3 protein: CASSQEGTSNQPQHF; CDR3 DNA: TGCGCCAGCAGCCAAGAAGGCACTAGCAATCAGCCCCAGCATTTT
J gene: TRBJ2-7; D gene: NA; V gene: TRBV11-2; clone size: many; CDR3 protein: CASSLEDFYEQYF; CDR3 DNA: TGTGCCAGCAGCTTAGAAGACTTTTACGAGCAGTACTTC
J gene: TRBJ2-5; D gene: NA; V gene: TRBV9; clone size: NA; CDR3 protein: CASSAAQGIAETQYF; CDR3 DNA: TGTGCCAGCAGCGCGGCACAGGGCATCGCAGAGACCCAGTACTTC
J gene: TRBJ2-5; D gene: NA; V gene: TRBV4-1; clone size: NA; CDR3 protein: CASSQDTAQETQYF; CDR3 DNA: TGCGCCAGCAGCCAAGACACAGCCCAAGAGACCCAGTACTTC